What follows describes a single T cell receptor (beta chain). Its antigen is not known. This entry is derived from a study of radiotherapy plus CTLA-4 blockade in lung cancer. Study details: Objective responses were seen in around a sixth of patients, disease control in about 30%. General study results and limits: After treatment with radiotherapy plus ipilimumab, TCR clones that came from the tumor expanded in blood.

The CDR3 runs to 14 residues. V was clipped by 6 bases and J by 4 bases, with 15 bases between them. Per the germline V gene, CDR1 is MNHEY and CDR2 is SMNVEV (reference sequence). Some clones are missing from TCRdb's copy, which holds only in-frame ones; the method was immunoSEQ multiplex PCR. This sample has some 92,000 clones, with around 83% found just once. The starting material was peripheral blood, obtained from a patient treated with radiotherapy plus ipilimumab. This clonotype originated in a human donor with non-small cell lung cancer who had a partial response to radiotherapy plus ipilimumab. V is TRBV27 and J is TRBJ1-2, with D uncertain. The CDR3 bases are TGTGCCAGCAGCGAATCGAGAGAATCCTATGGCTACACCTTC. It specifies CASSESRESYGYTF.